Below are 4 T cell receptor beta chains sequenced from a single sample in a study of blood T cells in healthy people across ages. A second about 6 to 12 cycle PCR used barcoded and J-beta primers. TCRdb reprocessed the 5' RACE reads with MiXCR, giving one entry per CDR3 protein. The data hold more than 1,000,000 distinct CDR3 sequences, with 20% to 25% observed a single time. The same data also contributed to another study, on T cells of mothers and their children.

Sequenced sample: blood. The receptors originated from a girl under 10 years old in good health.

The chain is built from TRBV6-1 and TRBJ1-5, with no clear D. Germline-derived CDR1 and CDR2 are MNHNS and SASEGT. The CDR3 extends over 13 amino acids. Trimming stripped 8 bases from V and 1 base from J, with 9 bases between. CDR3 coding DNA: TGTGCCAGCGAACCTTGGAGCAATCAGCCCCAGCATTTT. It encodes CASEPWSNQPQHF.

This clonotype was detected a few times. As DNA, the CDR3 is TGCAGCGCCGTGAGCAATGAGCAGTTCTTC. It specifies CSAVSNEQFF. The chain is built from TRBV29-1 and TRBJ2-1; D not resolved. This CDR3 is 10 amino acids long. Germline V gives CDR1 SQVTM, CDR2 ANQGSEA. V lost 7 bases and J lost 6, with 7 bases in between.

This clonotype was counted once. V usage is TRBV29-1 and J usage is TRBJ2-1; TRBD2 matches at 7 bases. The V segment lost 8 bases and the J segment 0 bases; nucleotides outside the gene matches: 7. Germline CDR1 is SQVTM and CDR2 is ANQGSEA. The CDR3 extends over 14 amino acids. The CDR3 DNA reads TGCAGCACAGAGCGGGACCGCTCCTACAATGAGCAGTTCTTC. Protein: CSTERDRSYNEQFF.

The chain links TRBV24-1 to TRBJ1-1; D gene uncertain. Germline loops: CDR1 KGHDR, CDR2 SFDVKD. The V end lost 7 bases, the J end lost 3 bases, and 11 bases lay between the germline ends. The CDR3 has 13 amino acids. CDR3 bases: TGTGCCACCAGCCTCGGACGTGACACTGAAGCTTTCTTT. It translates to CATSLGRDTEAFF.